One T cell receptor beta chain is described in this entry. What it recognizes is unknown. Compared with germline, one end of the junction differs, possibly owing to a read error. These data belong to a study of T cell repertoires in cytomegalovirus infection. TCRdb redid the calling of the reads with MiXCR, one entry per CDR3 protein. The sample includes about 920,000 distinct CDR3 sequences, less than 35% seen only once; the top ten take over 11%. The germline gives CDR1 SGHRS, CDR2 YFSETQ. This CDR3 comprises 17 residues. Material: cultured CD8+ T cells from PBMCs, obtained from culture after CMV antigen stimulation. The chain carries TRBV5-1 and TRBJ2-3; 9 nucleotides match TRBD2. This clonotype was obtained from a human donor in good health (CMV status not recorded). Some clones in this sample may be carry-over from other donors' samples. CDR3 in DNA: TGTGCCAGCAGCTTGGGGCCTCTGGGCGGGGGGGCAGATACGCAGTATTTT. Translation: CASSLGPLGGGADTQYF.